The clone carrying this T cell receptor (beta chain) was seen a single time. Other DNA sequences in this sample translate to the same CDR3. Sequencing was performed with immunoSEQ multiplex PCR; in TCRdb, only in-frame clones are kept and a portion is missing. Among under 95,000 clones listed, about 90% were seen once. V was shortened by 3 bases and J by 8 bases, with 8 bases between the two germline ends. The CDR3 loop spans 13 amino acids. This record belongs to a study of T cell responses to AZD1222 COVID-19 vaccine. The sequencing used peripheral blood, collected 28 days after the second AZD1222 dose. This TCR derives from an adult who received the AZD1222 COVID-19 vaccine. J is TRBJ1-6 and V is TRBV12-3 or TRBV12-4; D remains unclear. CDR3 sequence (DNA): TGTGCCAGCAGTTTTGGCCGGGATTCACCCCTCCACTTT. It codes for CASSFGRDSPLHF.